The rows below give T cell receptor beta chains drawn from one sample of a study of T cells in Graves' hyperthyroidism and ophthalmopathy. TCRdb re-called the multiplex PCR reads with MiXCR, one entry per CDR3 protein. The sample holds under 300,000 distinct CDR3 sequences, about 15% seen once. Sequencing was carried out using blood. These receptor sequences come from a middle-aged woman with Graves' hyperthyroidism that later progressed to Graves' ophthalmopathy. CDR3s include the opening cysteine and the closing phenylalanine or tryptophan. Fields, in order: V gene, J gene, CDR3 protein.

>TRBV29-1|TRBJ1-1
CSVEVAGGAITEAFF
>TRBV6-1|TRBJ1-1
CASSSSSGTGDTEAFF
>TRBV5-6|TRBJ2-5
CASSFETSGSETQYF
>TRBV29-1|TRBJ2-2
CSGRTGGNTGELFF
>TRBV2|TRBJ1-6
CASSAGYNSPLHF
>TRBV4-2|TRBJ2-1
CASSHGDTHNEQFF
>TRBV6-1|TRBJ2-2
CASIGTSGLYTGELFF
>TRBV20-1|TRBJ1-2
CSAREARGIGYGYTF
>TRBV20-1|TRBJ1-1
CSVLPVTRSNTEAFF
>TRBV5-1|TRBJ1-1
CASSLEGRDTEAFF
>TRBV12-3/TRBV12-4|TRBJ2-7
CASSSSGRHYEQYF
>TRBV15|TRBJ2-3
CATSRDWGTDTQYF